This T cell receptor (beta chain) was recorded in a study of control samples from healthy donors and cancer patients. Profiled with immunoSEQ multiplex PCR; TCRdb holds only in-frame clones, not every one. The sample holds about 130,000 clones, approximately 90% seen once. The CDR3 is made up of 14 amino acids. The germline gives CDR1 SGHTA, CDR2 FQGNSA. The ends lost 6 bases at V and 7 bases at J; junction bases unmatched: 8. The chain employs TRBV7-2 and TRBJ1-5; 8 nucleotides agree with TRBD1. Sequencing was done on a sample of blood. The source is a man between 18 and 29 years old in good health. CDR3 DNA sequence: TGTGCCAGCAGTCCTCAGGGGGCACGGCAGCCCCAGCATTTT. Translation gives CASSPQGARQPQHF.